Below are 18 T cell receptor beta chains sequenced from a single sample in a study of blood T cells in healthy people across ages. Next came a second PCR, run for about 6 to 12 cycles, which used a sample-barcoded 5' primer along with a J-beta primer mix. MiXCR, run by TCRdb on the 5' RACE reads, gives a single entry per CDR3 protein. The sample gives hundreds of thousands of distinct CDR3 sequences, roughly 50% of which show up once; approximately 40% is in the top ten. The sequenced sample consisted of blood. The receptors here all came from a man older than 75 in good health.

The rearrangement joins TRBV2 to TRBJ2-3, with 8 nucleotides matching TRBD2. CDR3 size: 15 residues. Trimming cost V 8 bases and J 0 bases; bases outside gene matches: 7. The germline V gene has CDR1 SNHLY and CDR2 FYNNEI. This chain's CDR3 is CASARIAGSTDTQYF. In DNA form, the CDR3 reads TGTGCCAGCGCGCGAATAGCGGGGAGCACAGATACGCAGTATTTT.

The chain uses TRBV7-2 and TRBJ2-7; tentatively, D is TRBD2 (5 bases). The last part of the DNA fits TRBJ2-5 better; the J call may be wrong. The CDR3 is 15 amino acids. Germline loops: CDR1 SGHTA, CDR2 FQGNSA. The CDR3 sequence: CASSLQRGASETQYF. The CDR3 nucleotides are TGTGCCAGCAGCCTACAACGGGGAGCCTCAGAGACCCAGTACTTC.

The CDR3 loop reads CAISGGTSGSSYPNEQFF. The CDR3 nucleotides are TGTGCCATCAGCGGGGGGACTAGCGGGAGTTCGTACCCCAATGAGCAGTTCTTC. This chain links TRBV10-3 with TRBJ2-1; 14 bases agree with TRBD2. The J segment lost 6 bases and the V segment lost 6 bases, leaving 13 bases of the junction unmatched. Germline V gives CDR1 ENHRY, CDR2 SYGVKD. This CDR3 is built from 18 residues.

This clonotype was seen a few times. This may come from a read error, since a much larger clone is one base off. The CDR3 protein is CAISVDGSSYNEQYF. For the CDR3, the DNA is TGTGCCATCAGTGTAGACGGGAGCTCCTACAATGAGCAGTACTTC. The chain recombines TRBV10-3 with TRBJ2-1; TRBD2 is a possible D gene (6 bases). The DNA end is a closer match to TRBJ2-7, so the J assignment may be wrong. The CDR3 is 15 residues long. Germline V gene lookup returns CDR1 ENHRY and CDR2 SYGVKD.

DNA of the CDR3: TGTGCCGCTGCCCAGAGCTCCTACAATGAGCAGTACTTC. It translates to CAAAQSSYNEQYF. The gene calls are TRBV2 and TRBJ2-1; no definite D call. The end of the DNA aligns better with TRBJ2-7, so the J call may be wrong. CDR3 length: 13 amino acids. Germline CDR1 is SNHLY and CDR2 is FYNNEI.

The J gene is TRBJ2-2, the V gene TRBV28; perhaps TRBD2 as D (5 bases). Trimming took 1 base from V and 7 from J, leaving 7 bases between them. From germline, CDR1 is MDHEN and CDR2 SYDVKM. The CDR3 length is 13 residues. The CDR3 loop reads CASSLLGVGELFF. The CDR3 coding sequence is TGTGCCAGCAGTTTATTGGGAGTCGGGGAGCTGTTTTTT.

This clonotype has more than one count but fewer than ten. The genes are TRBV11-2 and TRBJ2-4; 12 bases align to TRBD2. Germline V gene lookup returns CDR1 SGHAT and CDR2 FQNNGV. J was trimmed by 8 bases and V by 5 bases; bases with no gene match: 4. The CDR3 loop spans 14 amino acids. The CDR3 DNA is TGTGCCAGCAGCCCGACTAGCGGGAGTGACATTCAGTACTTC. Its translation is CASSPTSGSDIQYF.

V and J are TRBV4-2 and TRBJ2-7; 16 bases are shared with TRBD2. The CDR3 sequence is 17 residues long. CDR1 and CDR2 from the germline V gene are LGHNA and YNFKEQ. Germline trimming cut 6 bases from V and 7 bases from J; bases unmatched to any gene: 12. CDR3 protein: CASSRGTSGRASDEQYF. DNA for the CDR3: TGTGCCAGCAGTCGGGGGACTAGCGGGAGGGCTTCCGATGAGCAGTACTTC.

The chain carries TRBV7-2 and TRBJ2-7, with TRBD1 matching 7 bases. Trimming cost V 7 bases and J 4 bases; bases outside gene matches: 10. CDR3 length equals 14 residues. Germline CDR1 SGHTA, CDR2 FQGNSA. The CDR3: CASNYDRAAYEQYF. In DNA form, the CDR3 reads TGTGCCAGCAACTACGACAGGGCGGCGTACGAGCAGTACTTC. Full variable domain (outside the CDR3, taken from reference TRBV7-2 and TRBJ2-7): GAGVSQSPSNKVTEKGKDVELRCDPISGHTALYWYRQSLGQGLEFLIYFQGNSAPDKSGLPSDRFSAERTGGSVSTLTIQRTQQEDSAVYLCASNYDRAAYEQYFGPGTRLTVT.

This clonotype was seen a handful of times. The chain has TRBV4-1 and TRBJ2-1; D possibly corresponds to TRBD2 (7 bases). V lost 4 bases to trimming and J lost 0 bases, with 16 bases between them. Germline V CDR1 and CDR2: MGHRA, YSYEKL. The CDR3 loop spans 17 amino acids. The chain's CDR3 is CASSPKGGAASYNEQFF. CDR3 in DNA: TGCGCCAGCAGCCCAAAAGGGGGGGCTGCCTCCTACAATGAGCAGTTCTTC.

V usage is TRBV6-1 and J usage is TRBJ2-1; a possible D gene is TRBD2 (7 bases). The J call is in doubt because the DNA end fits TRBJ2-7 better. Germline V CDR1 and CDR2: MNHNS, SASEGT. The CDR3 extends over 16 amino acids. CDR3 residues: CASSESGTIRYNEQYF. The CDR3 coding sequence is TGTGCCAGCAGTGAGAGCGGGACAATCAGATACAATGAGCAGTACTTC.

This clonotype occurred a few times. The chain links TRBV6-5 to TRBJ2-5; no firm D call. Near its end, the DNA agrees better with TRBJ2-7, so the J call may be wrong. The CDR3 is 15 residues long. Germline V gene data show CDR1 as MNHEY and CDR2 as SVGAGI. The CDR3 bases are TGTGCCAGCAGTTACTCGAGTGTAGGTACCTACGAGCAGTACTTC. This sequence encodes CASSYSSVGTYEQYF.

This chain joins TRBV29-1 and TRBJ2-2; D may be TRBD2 (6 bases). Germline CDR1 and CDR2: SQVTM and ANQGSEA. This CDR3 is 12 amino acids long. V lost 4 bases and J 6 bases, leaving 9 bases between the germline ends. The CDR3 sequence: CSVGAGSGELFF. The CDR3 DNA reads TGCAGCGTTGGAGCGGGCTCCGGGGAGCTGTTTTTT.

The chain carries TRBV15 and TRBJ2-7, with 8 bases lining up with TRBD1. The J call is in doubt because the DNA end fits TRBJ2-5 better. CDR3 size: 15 residues. In germline, CDR1 is LNHNV, CDR2 YYDKDF (reference sequence). DNA for the CDR3: TGTGCCACCAGCAGCAGCGACAGGGGAGAGGAGACCCAGTACTTC. Translating gives CATSSSDRGEETQYF.

This clonotype occurred a few times. The rearrangement joins TRBV9 to TRBJ1-2; D is ambiguous. The ends were cut back, 4 bases at V and 0 bases at J, with 13 bases in the middle. The V gene's germline CDR1 is SGDLS and CDR2 YYNGEE. The CDR3 consists of 15 residues. CDR3 nucleotide sequence: TGTGCCAGCAGCCCAGGTGGATCCCCTAACTATGGCTACACCTTC. Protein product: CASSPGGSPNYGYTF.

A few counts support this clonotype. Relative to the germline gene, one junction end is altered; a read error may explain this. The CDR3 here is CASSLDGAGVADTQYF. The DNA of the CDR3 is TGTGCCAGCAGTTTAGACGGAGCGGGAGTGGCAGATACGCAGTATTTT. V and J are TRBV11-2 and TRBJ2-3, with TRBD2 matching over 8 bases. The CDR3 is 16 amino acids. Germline CDR1 SGHAT, CDR2 FQNNGV.

This chain connects TRBV2 to TRBJ2-1, with 10 positions matching TRBD2. The J call may be wrong; the DNA end is better matched by TRBJ2-7. Germline V gene data show CDR1 as SNHLY and CDR2 as FYNNEI. This CDR3 contains 16 residues. CDR3 loop: CAQFPLLAGLYNEQYF. In nucleotides, the CDR3 is TGTGCCCAATTCCCCCTACTAGCGGGGCTTTACAATGAGCAGTACTTC.

The genes are TRBV20-1 and TRBJ2-7; 8 bases map to TRBD1. The end of the DNA fits TRBJ2-5 better, so the J call may be wrong. Germline CDR1 and CDR2: DFQATT and SNEGSKA (reference sequence). The CDR3 covers 13 residues. CDR3 region: CSATQQGEKTQYF. The CDR3 DNA is TGCAGTGCCACTCAACAGGGGGAGAAGACCCAGTACTTC.